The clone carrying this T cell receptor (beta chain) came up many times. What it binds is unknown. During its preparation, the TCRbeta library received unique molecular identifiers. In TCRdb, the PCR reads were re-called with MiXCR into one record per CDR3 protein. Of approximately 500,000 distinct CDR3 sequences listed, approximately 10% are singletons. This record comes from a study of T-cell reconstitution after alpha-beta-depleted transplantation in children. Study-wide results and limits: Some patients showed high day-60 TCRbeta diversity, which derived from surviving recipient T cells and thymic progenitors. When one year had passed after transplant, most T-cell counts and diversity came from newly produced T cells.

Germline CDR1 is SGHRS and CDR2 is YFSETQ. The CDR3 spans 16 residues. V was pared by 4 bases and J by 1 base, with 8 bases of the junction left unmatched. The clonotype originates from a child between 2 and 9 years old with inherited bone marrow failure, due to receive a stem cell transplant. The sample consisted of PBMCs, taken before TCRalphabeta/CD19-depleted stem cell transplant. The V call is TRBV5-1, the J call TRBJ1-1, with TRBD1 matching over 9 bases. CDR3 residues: CASSPGTGSGNTEAFF. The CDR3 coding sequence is TGCGCCAGCAGCCCCGGGACAGGGTCTGGGAACACTGAAGCTTTCTTT. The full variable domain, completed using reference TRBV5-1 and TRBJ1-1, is KAGVTQTPRYLIKTRGQQVTLSCSPISGHRSVSWYQQTPGQGLQFLFEYFSETQRNKGNFPGRFSGRQFSNSRSEMNVSTLELGDSALYLCASSPGTGSGNTEAFFGQGTRLTVV.